These 32 T cell receptor beta chains originate from one sample sequenced in a study of blood T cell repertoires in COVID-19. The repertoire was sequenced with immunoSEQ multiplex PCR; TCRdb's copy has only in-frame clones and lacks some. The sample records 200,000 to 300,000 clones, roughly 83% being singletons. Sequences were obtained from peripheral blood. All receptors derive from a man older than 75 with acute or convalescent COVID-19.

The chain joins TRBV6-5 to TRBJ1-2, with 9 positions matching TRBD1. The germline gives CDR1 MNHEY, CDR2 SVGAGI. Losses at the gene ends were 5 bases for V and 7 bases for J; bases not matched to a gene: 8. CDR3 length equals 14 residues. The CDR3 DNA sequence: TGTGCCAGCAGTCCGTTACAGGGGGCACTTGGCTACACCTTC. It yields the protein CASSPLQGALGYTF.

This rearrangement joins TRBV15 to TRBJ1-5, with a weak D call TRBD1 (6 bases). CDR3 size: 15 residues. Trimming shortened V by 0 bases and J by 7 bases, and 13 bases separated the two germline ends. CDR1 LNHNV and CDR2 YYDKDF come from the germline V gene (reference sequence). CDR3 DNA sequence: TGTGCCACCAGCAGAGATTCAGGGGTGCTACAGCCCCAGCATTTT. The encoded protein is CATSRDSGVLQPQHF.

The genes are TRBV7-8 and TRBJ2-5; 10 nucleotides align to TRBD1. The CDR3 contains 13 residues. Germline V gene lookup returns CDR1 SGHVS and CDR2 FQNEAQ. The V segment lost 7 bases and the J segment 5 bases; nucleotides outside the gene matches: 4. Here the CDR3 DNA reads TGTGCCAGCACCTCGGACAGGGGGGAGACCCAGTACTTC. Translated: CASTSDRGETQYF.

J is TRBJ1-2 and V is TRBV5-4; D possibly corresponds to TRBD1 (6 bases). Trimming took off 2 bases at V and 8 bases at J, with 13 bases between the two ends. Per the germline V gene, CDR1 is SGHNT and CDR2 is YYREEE (reference sequence). CDR3 size: 13 residues. The DNA for the CDR3 is TGTGCCAGCAGCTTTATCGCCCAGGGGGGCTACACCTTC. Translation gives CASSFIAQGGYTF.

V gene TRBV2 combines with J gene TRBJ2-1, with 13 bases matching TRBD2. The CDR3 length is 17 residues. Germline loops: CDR1 SNHLY, CDR2 FYNNEI. Trimming took 9 bases from V and 5 from J; bases not matched to a gene: 13. The CDR3 DNA follows: TGTGCCAGTGAACTTATCCTGGGACTAGCGGGGAACAATGAGCAGTTCTTC. It codes for CASELILGLAGNNEQFF.

The J gene is TRBJ1-2, the V gene TRBV6-5; 12 bases align to TRBD1. V lost 6 bases and J lost 6; bases outside the gene matches: 2. Germline CDR1 is MNHEY and CDR2 is SVGAGI. The CDR3 is 13 residues long. CDR3 loop: CASRGTGGDGYTF. As DNA, the CDR3 is TGTGCCAGCAGGGGGACAGGGGGCGATGGCTACACCTTC.

This sequence joins TRBV6-4 and TRBJ1-2; the D gene is possibly TRBD1 (6 bases). V shed 3 bases and J shed 4 bases, with 15 bases lying between them. The CDR3 has 15 amino acids. Germline CDR1 MRHNA, CDR2 SNTAGT. CDR3 residues: CASSESGGQLYGYTF. The CDR3, as DNA: TGTGCCAGCAGTGAATCCGGAGGACAGCTCTATGGCTACACCTTC.

V usage is TRBV24-1 and J usage is TRBJ1-1, with 10 bases matching TRBD1. The CDR3 is 17 residues long. The V gene's germline CDR1 is KGHDR and CDR2 SFDVKD. The junction had 12 bases not matched to a gene; V was cut back by 5 bases and J by 4 bases. CDR3 amino acids: CATSAAAGQGSGTEAFF. In DNA, the CDR3 is TGTGCCACCAGTGCCGCCGCGGGACAGGGGAGCGGCACTGAAGCTTTCTTT.

This sequence joins TRBV19 and TRBJ1-2; TRBD1 agrees at 9 bases. This CDR3 has 17 amino acids. The ends lost 4 bases at V and 4 bases at J; junction bases unmatched: 13. The germline gives CDR1 LNHDA, CDR2 SQIVND (reference sequence). The CDR3 protein is CASSTLGTGRRGYGYTF. The CDR3 bases are TGTGCCAGTAGTACCCTCGGGACAGGGCGTAGAGGCTATGGCTACACCTTC.

This chain connects TRBV7-8 to TRBJ1-5; D gene uncertain. V was trimmed by 5 bases and J by 4 bases, leaving 12 bases between them. The CDR3 contains 14 residues. Germline V CDR1 and CDR2: SGHVS, FQNEAQ. CDR3 in DNA: TGTGCCAGCAGCCCCGAGGCAGCTAATCAGCCCCAGCATTTT. Translated: CASSPEAANQPQHF.

With respect to this clone: The same CDR3 can be traced to other DNA sequences in this sample. Written as DNA, the CDR3 is TGTGCCAGCCGGACAGGGGGATCCTACGAGCAGTACTTC. Translated: CASRTGGSYEQYF. The chain carries TRBV28 and TRBJ2-7; 10 nucleotides agree with TRBD1. V was clipped by 8 bases and J by 1 base; unmatched bases: 2. Germline V gene data show CDR1 as MDHEN and CDR2 as SYDVKM. The CDR3 covers 13 residues.

The rearrangement uses TRBV19 and TRBJ1-5; TRBD1 agrees at 8 bases. From germline, CDR1 is LNHDA and CDR2 SQIVND (reference sequence). The CDR3 has 15 residues. V dropped 7 bases and J dropped 5; count of bases not matched to a gene: 10. In nucleotides, the CDR3 is TGTGCCAGTACCCTTAGGGACAGGAGAGATCAGCCCCAGCATTTT. It is translated as CASTLRDRRDQPQHF.

This clone was counted a single time. The chain is built from TRBV7-2 and TRBJ2-7, with 10 bases fitting TRBD1. The V gene's germline CDR1 is SGHTA and CDR2 FQGNSA. The CDR3 spans 14 residues. The V segment lost 4 bases and the J segment 7 bases; nucleotides outside the gene matches: 7. CDR3 sequence: CASSSRTGGWEQYF. The CDR3 DNA reads TGTGCCAGCAGCTCAAGGACAGGGGGGTGGGAGCAGTACTTC.

This clone appeared once. The gene calls are TRBV2 and TRBJ1-4, with 8 nucleotides matching TRBD1. V dropped 6 bases and J dropped 7; count of bases not matched to a gene: 13. Per the germline V gene, CDR1 is SNHLY and CDR2 is FYNNEI. The CDR3 has 16 amino acids. The CDR3 DNA reads as TGTGCCAGCAGATCAGGACAGGGAGGTGGAGGTGAAAAACTGTTTTTT. It yields the protein CASRSGQGGGGEKLFF.

J is TRBJ2-2 and V is TRBV27; D may be TRBD1 (5 bases). The length of the CDR3 is 15 residues. Germline V gene sequence: CDR1 MNHEY, CDR2 SMNVEV (reference sequence). The V end was cut by 5 bases, the J end by 6 bases, with 16 bases between. The CDR3 spells CASSARQTRAGELFF. Written as DNA, the CDR3 is TGTGCCAGCAGTGCCAGACAGACACGCGCCGGGGAGCTGTTTTTT.

V is TRBV5-4 and J is TRBJ2-1, with TRBD1 matching over 7 bases. CDR1 and CDR2 from the germline V gene are SGHNT and YYREEE (reference sequence). This CDR3 contains 13 residues. V lost 3 bases, J lost 9 bases, and 6 bases stayed unmatched. CDR3 amino acids: CASSSDRAGEQFF. The CDR3 DNA follows: TGTGCCAGCAGCTCTGACAGGGCGGGTGAGCAGTTCTTC. The complete variable domain, with remaining parts taken from reference TRBV5-4 and TRBJ2-1, reads ETGVTQSPTHLIKTRGQQVTLRCSSQSGHNTVSWYQQALGQGPQFIFQYYREEENGRGNFPPRFSGLQFPNYSSELNVNALELDDSALYLCASSSDRAGEQFFGPGTRLTVL.

J is TRBJ1-3 and V is TRBV9; 7 bases match TRBD1. The CDR3 is made up of 17 amino acids. Germline CDR1 reads SGDLS; CDR2 reads YYNGEE. After removal of 3 bases from V and 0 bases from J, the junction contained 9 bases not matched to a gene. The CDR3 reads CASSGGTAKSSGNTIYF. In nucleotides, the CDR3 is TGTGCCAGCAGCGGAGGGACAGCGAAGAGCTCTGGAAACACCATATATTTT.

V is TRBV28 and J is TRBJ1-5; D is undetermined. The CDR3 contains 16 residues. V lost 7 bases and J lost 0, with 16 bases in between. The germline V gene has CDR1 MDHEN and CDR2 SYDVKM. CDR3 region: CASTAGFDYSNQPQHF. Written as DNA, the CDR3 is TGTGCCAGCACGGCGGGGTTCGATTATAGCAATCAGCCCCAGCATTTT.

The gene calls are TRBV5-5 and TRBJ2-5, with TRBD1 matching 9 bases. Germline assignment: CDR1 SGHKS and CDR2 YYEKEE (reference sequence). CDR3 length: 15 amino acids. After removal of 3 bases from V and 9 bases from J, the junction contained 12 bases not matched to a gene. The CDR3 spells CASSSPQGAGEAQYF. The CDR3 bases are TGTGCCAGCAGCTCCCCACAGGGGGCGGGGGAGGCCCAGTACTTC.

The rearrangement links TRBV28 to TRBJ2-1, with TRBD1 matching 7 bases. The J segment lost 4 bases and the V segment lost 5 bases, leaving 5 bases of the junction unmatched. CDR1 is MDHEN and CDR2 is SYDVKM in the germline V gene. This CDR3 has 14 amino acids. The CDR3 protein is CASSLGTAYNEQFF. The CDR3 nucleotides read TGTGCCAGCAGTCTCGGGACAGCTTACAATGAGCAGTTCTTC.

The CDR3 spells CAISEWGQGSEKLFF. For the CDR3, the DNA is TGTGCCATCAGTGAGTGGGGACAGGGATCGGAAAAACTGTTTTTT. This sequence joins TRBV10-3 and TRBJ1-4, with 9 bases that match TRBD1. The trim removed 1 base at V and 8 bases at J, leaving 5 bases unmatched. This CDR3 spans 15 amino acids. The V gene's germline CDR1 is ENHRY and CDR2 SYGVKD.

The chain carries TRBV7-9 and TRBJ1-3, with 7 bases fitting TRBD1. V lost 9 bases to trimming and J lost 7 bases; unmatched junction nucleotides: 9. The CDR3 sequence is 13 residues long. Germline CDR1 SEHNR, CDR2 FQNEAQ (reference sequence). DNA for the CDR3: TGTGCCAGAACCGGGACAGACCTCAACACCATATATTTT. It specifies CARTGTDLNTIYF.

The table lists this clone with a count of one. The chain combines TRBV14 with TRBJ2-1; a weak D match, TRBD2 (6 bases). The germline V and J ends were trimmed by 0 bases and 1 base, with 16 bases remaining between them. The length of the CDR3 is 18 residues. Germline V lookup: CDR1 SGHDN, CDR2 FVKESK. The CDR3 DNA reads TGTGCCAGCAGCCAAGATCTGTCAGCGGGCGGGTCCTACAATGAGCAGTTCTTC. Protein product: CASSQDLSAGGSYNEQFF.

The genes are TRBV3-1 (or the pseudogene TRBV3-2) and TRBJ1-3; perhaps TRBD1 as D (5 bases). Deletions cut 0 bases from V and 2 bases from J, with 14 bases between. The CDR3 is made up of 17 amino acids. The germline V gene has CDR1 LGHDT and CDR2 YNNKEL (reference sequence). CDR3 amino acids: CASSQEFTGTAGNTIYF. The CDR3 coding sequence is TGTGCCAGCAGCCAAGAGTTTACCGGGACTGCTGGAAACACCATATATTTT.

This clone was observed a single time. The chain has TRBV6-4 and TRBJ2-6; D gene ambiguous. This CDR3 has 13 residues. The germline gives CDR1 MRHNA, CDR2 SNTAGT. V gave up 6 bases and J gave up 0 bases, with 3 bases separating them. DNA for the CDR3: TGTGCCAGCAGCCTCTCTGGGGCCAACGTCCTGACTTTC. This translates into CASSLSGANVLTF.

V usage is TRBV2 and J usage is TRBJ1-1, with TRBD1 as a possible D gene (6 bases). The germline V and J ends were trimmed by 8 bases and 1 base, with 11 bases remaining between them. The V gene's germline CDR1 is SNHLY and CDR2 FYNNEI. The CDR3 consists of 13 residues. The chain's CDR3 is CASYRQENTEAFF. CDR3 DNA: TGTGCCAGCTACCGACAGGAGAACACTGAAGCTTTCTTT.

This clone was picked up one time. The J gene is TRBJ1-1, the V gene TRBV28; 7 nucleotides line up with TRBD1. After removal of 1 base from V and 1 base from J, the junction contained 6 bases not matched to a gene. The germline V gene has CDR1 MDHEN and CDR2 SYDVKM. The CDR3 is made up of 16 amino acids. CDR3 coding DNA: TGTGCCAGCAGTTTATTGGGGAGACAGGGGAACACTGAAGCTTTCTTT. Amino acid sequence: CASSLLGRQGNTEAFF.

The chain joins TRBV3-1 (or the pseudogene TRBV3-2) to TRBJ1-1; D is possibly TRBD1 (5 bases). Trimming pared 3 bases from V and 5 bases from J, leaving 16 bases between. The CDR3 extends over 15 amino acids. Looked up from germline, CDR1 is LGHDT and CDR2 is YNNKEL (reference sequence). The chain's CDR3 is CASSHPQTGVTEAFF. CDR3 DNA sequence: TGTGCCAGCAGCCACCCCCAAACGGGGGTAACTGAAGCTTTCTTT.

J is TRBJ1-3 and V is TRBV7-9; maybe TRBD1 (6 bases). The germline gives CDR1 SEHNR, CDR2 FQNEAQ (reference sequence). The V gene lost 5 bases and the J gene lost 1 base, with 21 bases spanning the gap. The CDR3 loop spans 18 amino acids. CDR3 sequence (DNA): TGTGCCAGCAGCCCCCCGGGACAAGGAGCCCTTTCTGGAAACACCATATATTTT. Amino acids: CASSPPGQGALSGNTIYF.

The V and J genes are TRBV5-4 and TRBJ1-1; 7 bases align to TRBD1. After removal of 4 bases from V and 5 bases from J, the junction contained 8 bases not matched to a gene. The CDR3 consists of 14 residues. The germline V gene encodes CDR1 SGHNT and CDR2 YYREEE (reference sequence). The CDR3 loop reads CASSRETGRTEAFF. In DNA, the CDR3 is TGTGCCAGCAGCCGCGAGACAGGGAGGACTGAAGCTTTCTTT.

The J gene is TRBJ1-2, the V gene TRBV2; D not certain. The CDR3 sequence is 10 residues long. The germline V and J ends were trimmed by 6 bases and 6 bases, with 5 bases remaining between them. Germline CDR1 SNHLY, CDR2 FYNNEI. The CDR3 loop is CASSGDGYTF. The CDR3 DNA reads TGTGCCAGCAGCGGAGATGGCTACACCTTC. Filled out from reference TRBV2 and TRBJ1-2, the complete variable domain reads EPEVTQTPSHQVTQMGQEVILRCVPISNHLYFYWYRQILGQKVEFLVSFYNNEISEKSEIFDDQFSVERPDGSNFTLKIRSTKLEDSAMYFCASSGDGYTFGSGTRLTVV.

In this sample, this clone turned up a few times. The V and J genes are TRBV3-1 (or the pseudogene TRBV3-2) and TRBJ2-2, with TRBD2 as a possible D gene (5 bases). The CDR3 totals 15 residues. Germline CDR1 is LGHDT and CDR2 is YNNKEL (reference sequence). Trimming pared 1 base from V and 4 bases from J, leaving 10 bases between. CDR3 DNA sequence: TGTGCCAGCAGCCAAGCCGGGAAATCCACCGGGGAGCTGTTTTTT. Its translation: CASSQAGKSTGELFF.